A selection of T cell receptor beta chains follows, all from one sample in a study of identical twins. TCRdb independently ran MiXCR on the 5' RACE reads; one entry per CDR3 protein. The table has around 240,000 distinct CDR3 sequences, about 10% seen once; the top ten hold 9% to 10%. The specimen was memory T cells sorted from blood. These receptors originate from a man over 45 in good health. CDR3s include the opening cysteine and the closing phenylalanine or tryptophan. D genes are given only for firm matches. Clone sizes are given selectively: once, few, many, or a class where the clone is expanded.

V	size	J	D	DNA	CDR3
TRBV5-1	-	TRBJ2-3	TRBD2	TGCGCCAGCACCCGGGCGGGGGGGGCAGATACGCAGTATTTT	CASTRAGGADTQYF
TRBV27	-	TRBJ2-5	-	TGTGCCAGCAGTTTAACTAGCCCTCAAGGGACCCAGTACTTC	CASSLTSPQGTQYF
TRBV7-2	few	TRBJ2-2	TRBD1	TGTGCCAGCAGCTCCCGGGGACAGGGATTGAGAACCGGGGAGCTGTTTTTT	CASSSRGQGLRTGELFF
TRBV7-9	many	TRBJ2-3	-	TGTGCCAGCATCGGACAAAGCACAGATACGCAGTATTTT	CASIGQSTDTQYF
TRBV3-1	-	TRBJ2-5	-	TGTGCCAGCAGCCAGGCTGGGCGACAAGAGACCCAGTACTTC	CASSQAGRQETQYF
TRBV5-1	few	TRBJ1-1	-	TGCGCCAGCAGCTTGGGCTCAGGGGCGAACACTGAAGCTTTCTTT	CASSLGSGANTEAFF
TRBV4-2	many	TRBJ2-3	-	TGTGCCAGCAGCCAGGGTCTTCGTAGCGACCGCACAGATACGCAGTATTTT	CASSQGLRSDRTDTQYF
TRBV7-2	few	TRBJ1-5	TRBD1	TGTGCCAGCAGCAGAAGACAGGGTGAGGGCAATCAGCCCCAGCATTTT	CASSRRQGEGNQPQHF
TRBV5-1	few	TRBJ2-3	-	TGCGCCAGCAGCCCCTTCGGATTACACACAGATACGCAGTATTTT	CASSPFGLHTDTQYF
TRBV18	many	TRBJ2-1	TRBD2	TGTGCCAGCTCACCAAAGATTAGCGGGACCCATTACAATGAGCAGTTCTTC	CASSPKISGTHYNEQFF
TRBV10-3	many	TRBJ2-7	TRBD1	TGTGCCATCAGTGAGTTGGGGGACAGGGGCCCTGTTGAGCAGTACTTC	CAISELGDRGPVEQYF
TRBV7-3	many	TRBJ2-5	-	TGTGCCAGCAGCGGACAGCCCCAAGAGACCCAGTACTTC	CASSGQPQETQYF
TRBV28	-	TRBJ2-7	TRBD1	TGTGCCAGCAGACTCGGGACAGGGCTCTACGAGCAGTACTTC	CASRLGTGLYEQYF
TRBV7-2	-	TRBJ2-3	-	TGTGCCAGCAGCTTAGCCCCGGGGGCCAGCACAGATACGCAGTATTTT	CASSLAPGASTDTQYF
TRBV12-3/TRBV12-4	once	TRBJ1-1	-	TGTGCCAGCAGTTTCGGACAGTTGGGCACTCAAGCTTTCTTT	CASSFGQLGTQAFF
TRBV6-2/TRBV6-3	few	TRBJ2-7	-	TGTGCCAGCCCGTCTAGCCGACCCTACGAGCAGTACTTC	CASPSSRPYEQYF
TRBV7-2	few	TRBJ1-4	-	TGTGCCAGCAGTACAGCCACAACTAATGAAAAACTGTTTTTT	CASSTATTNEKLFF
TRBV4-2	-	TRBJ2-1	TRBD1	TGTGCCAGCAGCCCCCTCGGGGACAGGGGTTCCTACAATGAGCAGTTCTTC	CASSPLGDRGSYNEQFF
TRBV13	many	TRBJ1-2	-	TGTGCCAGCAGCTTAGGTGTCGGACGTGGCTACACCTTC	CASSLGVGRGYTF
TRBV5-6	many	TRBJ2-3	-	TGTGCCAGCAGCCGGACTATGACAGATACGCAGTATTTT	CASSRTMTDTQYF
TRBV5-1	many	TRBJ2-2	TRBD1	TGCGCCAGCAGCTTGGGGACAGGCACCGGGGAGCTGTTTTTT	CASSLGTGTGELFF
TRBV28	-	TRBJ1-2	TRBD1	TGTGCCAGCAGTTCTCCGGGACAGGCTTACTTACCTTATGGCTACACCTTC	CASSSPGQAYLPYGYTF
TRBV4-2	few	TRBJ2-5	-	TGTGCCAGCAGCCAAGGGGCAGATGTTTACCAAGAGACCCAGTACTTC	CASSQGADVYQETQYF